Given below is one T cell receptor (beta chain) in context. Its antigen is unknown. This entry comes from a study of T cell responses to AZD1222 COVID-19 vaccine. Across the whole study: Pooling of second doses given at about 4 or about 12 weeks was done. The study's findings and limits: The donors showed a predominance of white British ancestry and of females, with possible underestimation of clonal diversity. No repertoire was sampled before or during the peak T cell response, only after it. At study baseline, merely about 6 AZD1222 recipients were seropositive.

Using immunoSEQ multiplex PCR, the repertoire was profiled, and TCRdb retains in-frame clones only, with some absent. Among 98,000 or so clones, approximately 91% were seen once, and the ten largest hold around 19%. This CDR3 has 14 residues. CDR1 is SGHRS, CDR2 YFSETQ, per germline. V shed 3 bases and J 4 bases; nucleotides not matched to a gene: 4. The specimen was peripheral blood, collected on day 0 of AZD1222 vaccination. This TCR was recovered from an adult in good health. The chain has TRBV5-1 and TRBJ1-2; 9 bases align to TRBD1. CDR3 DNA sequence: TGCGCCAGCAGCTCGGGACAGGGAACCTATGGCTACACCTTC. It translates to CASSSGQGTYGYTF.